The following is a TCR beta chain sequence with its context. The data were obtained in a study of shared T cell receptors in the human thymus. Libraries were prepared by immunoSEQ multiplex PCR; TCRdb keeps only in-frame clonotypes and omits some of them. The sample yields roughly 660,000 clones, around nine tenths seen once. V was pared by 4 bases and J by 7 bases, with 20 bases between. The CDR3 consists of 15 residues. In germline, CDR1 is MNHEY, CDR2 SMNVEV (reference sequence). This sample also appeared in a second study, on human thymus T cells. That publication notes: Thymic samples were excised during corrective heart operations. Reports from related research described highly overlapping thymic repertoires among unrelated individuals.

J is TRBJ2-7 and V is TRBV27, with D possibly being TRBD1 (5 bases). The TCR originated in a boy younger than two with a congenital heart defect. The sample taken for sequencing was thymocytes. The CDR3 DNA reads as TGTGCCAGCAGTTATGGGGCTCCTACGAGCCGGGAGCAGTACTTC. It yields the protein CASSYGAPTSREQYF.